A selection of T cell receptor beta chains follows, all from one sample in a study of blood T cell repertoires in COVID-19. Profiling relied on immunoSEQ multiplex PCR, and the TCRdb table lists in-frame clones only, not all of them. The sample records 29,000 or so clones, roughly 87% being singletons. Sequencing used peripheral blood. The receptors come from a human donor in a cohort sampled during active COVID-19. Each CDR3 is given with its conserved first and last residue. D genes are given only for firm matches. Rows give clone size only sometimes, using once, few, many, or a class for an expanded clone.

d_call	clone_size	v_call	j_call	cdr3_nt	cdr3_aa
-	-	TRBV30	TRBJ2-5	TGTGCCTGGAGTGGACTCGAGGGGGCCCAGTACTTC	CAWSGLEGAQYF
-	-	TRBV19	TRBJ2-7	TGTGCCAGTAGTAAACAGTTAACCTACGAGCAGTACTTC	CASSKQLTYEQYF
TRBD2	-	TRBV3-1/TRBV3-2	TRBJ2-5	TGTGCCAGCAGCCACGGACTAGCGGGGGGCCCCGTGTACTTC	CASSHGLAGGPVYF
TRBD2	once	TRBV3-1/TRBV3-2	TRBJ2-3	TGTGCCAGCAGCCGGAAGACTAGCGGGGGGCTGTTTTCGTCGTATTTT	CASSRKTSGGLFSSYF
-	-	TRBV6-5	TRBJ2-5	TGTGCCAGCAGTTACGTGGCAGGGGTGGAAGAGACCCAGTACTTC	CASSYVAGVEETQYF
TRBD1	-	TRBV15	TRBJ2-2	TGTGCCACCAGCAGAGATGGACAGGGGGCGCAGGTCACCGGGGAGCTGTTTTTT	CATSRDGQGAQVTGELFF
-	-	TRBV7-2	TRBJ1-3	TGTGCCAGCAGCTCAGTGCCAAGCGTTGGAAACACCATATATTTT	CASSSVPSVGNTIYF
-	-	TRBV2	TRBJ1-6	TGTGCCAGCAGCCAAACCGCCCTGAGGAATTCACCCCTCCACTTT	CASSQTALRNSPLHF
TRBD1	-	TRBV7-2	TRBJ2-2	TGTGCCAGCAGCTTGATGGGACAGGGGAACACCGGGGAGCTGTTTTTT	CASSLMGQGNTGELFF
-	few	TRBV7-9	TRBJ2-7	TGTGCCAGCAGCCACGCCGGGAGCTCCTACGAGCAGTACTTC	CASSHAGSSYEQYF
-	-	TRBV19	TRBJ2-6	TGTGCCAGTAGTCCCCCGCTAGGGGCCGGGGCCAACGTCCTGACTTTC	CASSPPLGAGANVLTF
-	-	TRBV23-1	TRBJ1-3	TGCGCCAGCAGTCCCCCCTTCGCGTACACCATATATTTT	CASSPPFAYTIYF
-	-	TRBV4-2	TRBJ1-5	TGTGCCAGCAGCCAAGAATCTGTCAGGCCGATGGGGCCCCAGCATTTT	CASSQESVRPMGPQHF
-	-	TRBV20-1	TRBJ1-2	TGCAGTGCTAGTCCCCACAGGAGAGAGGGACTTTTTGGCTACACCTTC	CSASPHRREGLFGYTF
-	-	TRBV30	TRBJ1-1	TGTGCCTGGAAACGGGGGGCGCGGGTCACTGAAGCTTTCTTT	CAWKRGARVTEAFF
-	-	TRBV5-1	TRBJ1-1	TGCGCCAGCAGCTTGGGTTTGGAGAGTTTAGTTAGCACTGAAGCTTTCTTT	CASSLGLESLVSTEAFF
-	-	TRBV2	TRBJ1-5	TGTGCCAGCAGTGAAGCAAGGGGGAATCAGCCCCAGCATTTT	CASSEARGNQPQHF
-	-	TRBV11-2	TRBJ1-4	TGTGCCAGCAGCTCCGGGGGTGATGAAAAACTGTTTTTT	CASSSGGDEKLFF
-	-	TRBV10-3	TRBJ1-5	TGTGCCATCAGTGAGTCAGGGGCGCTCAATCAGCCCCAGCATTTT	CAISESGALNQPQHF
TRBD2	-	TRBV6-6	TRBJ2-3	TGTGCCAACAGCGGGGGGTATACAGATACGCAGTATTTT	CANSGGYTDTQYF
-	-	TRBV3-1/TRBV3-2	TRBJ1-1	TGTGCCAGCAGCCTTAGGACAGCTACTTGGGGCACTGAAGCTTTCTTT	CASSLRTATWGTEAFF
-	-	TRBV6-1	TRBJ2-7	TGTGCCAGCAGTGGACCCTTTAGAGCGAACCCCTACGAGCAGTACTTC	CASSGPFRANPYEQYF
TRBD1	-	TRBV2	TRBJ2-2	TGTGCCAGCAGTGGGACAGGGCCTGGGGAGCTGTTTTTT	CASSGTGPGELFF
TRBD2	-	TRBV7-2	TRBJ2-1	TGTGCCAGCAGCTTGGGACTAGCGGGGGGGATGAATGAGCAGTTCTTC	CASSLGLAGGMNEQFF